This T cell receptor (beta chain) was found in a study of cytomegalovirus exposure and HLA in healthy donors. Trimming removed 8 bases at V and 1 base at J, with 11 bases between. This CDR3 region has 13 residues. Per the germline V gene, CDR1 is SNHLY and CDR2 is FYNNEI. Whole-study results and caveats: Overall, around 150 TCR beta chains were annotated as cytomegalovirus-associated.

The PCR made use of 60 Vbeta and 13 Jbeta primers. This table comes from immunoSEQ multiplex PCR, and its TCRdb copy is limited to in-frame clones, with some not included. This table holds about 130,000 clones, 77% found once. Donors counted as nominally healthy when sampled, yet unrecorded immune exposures were likely. Concerning this clone itself: Antigen: not known.

The J gene is TRBJ1-1, the V gene TRBV2; D remains unclear. What was sequenced was PBMCs. This receptor was obtained from a male donor in good health and CMV-seropositive. The CDR3 nucleotides are TGTGCCAGCGCGGCCCACCCGAACACTGAAGCTTTCTTT. It codes for CASAAHPNTEAFF.